A selection of T cell receptor beta chains follows, all from one sample in a study of blood T cell repertoires in COVID-19. Using immunoSEQ multiplex PCR, the repertoire was profiled, and TCRdb retains in-frame clones only, with some absent. Among approximately 500,000 clones listed, roughly nine tenths were seen once. Sequencing was performed on peripheral blood. Every receptor here comes from a woman in her 50s with COVID-19, enrolled during active disease. Both conserved end residues are part of each CDR3. The D gene is left open where the match is weak. Clone size, where shown, is once, few, many, or a class for clones that have expanded.

v_call	clone_size	d_call	j_call	cdr3_aa	cdr3_nt
TRBV9	.	TRBD1	TRBJ2-1	CASGTGITNEQFF	TGTGCCAGCGGGACAGGGATAACCAATGAGCAGTTCTTC
TRBV6-2/TRBV6-3	.	TRBD1	TRBJ1-2	CASSYAGGYYGYTF	TGTGCCAGCAGTTATGCAGGGGGATACTATGGCTACACCTTC
TRBV4-1	.	TRBD2	TRBJ2-1	CASSQKSGVDRGEQFF	TGCGCCAGCAGCCAGAAAAGCGGGGTAGACCGAGGTGAGCAGTTCTTC
TRBV6-5	.	.	TRBJ1-6	CASSYGYSPLHF	TGTGCCAGCAGTTATGGCTATTCACCCCTCCACTTT
TRBV4-1	many	TRBD2	TRBJ2-3	CASSQVPGDGGVGDTQYF	TGCGCCAGCAGCCAAGTGCCGGGAGACGGGGGGGTTGGAGATACGCAGTATTTT
TRBV19	.	TRBD2	TRBJ2-3	CASSMGGGADTQYF	TGTGCCAGTAGTATGGGCGGGGGGGCAGATACGCAGTATTTT
TRBV27	.	.	TRBJ1-5	CASSSRAAYSNQPQHF	TGTGCCAGCAGCTCTCGAGCGGCTTATAGCAATCAGCCCCAGCATTTT
TRBV7-9	few	TRBD1	TRBJ1-4	CASSWGQGAEKLFF	TGTGCCAGCAGCTGGGGACAGGGGGCCGAAAAACTGTTTTTT
TRBV7-3	.	TRBD2	TRBJ2-2	CASSLNSGAHTGELFF	TGTGCCAGCAGCTTAAATAGCGGGGCTCACACCGGGGAGCTGTTTTTT
TRBV27	.	TRBD2	TRBJ2-1	CASSLGLGSVNEQFF	TGTGCCAGCAGTTTGGGACTAGGAAGTGTTAATGAGCAGTTCTTC
TRBV30	.	.	TRBJ1-6	CAWILRRSSPLHF	TGTGCCTGGATCTTGAGGAGGAGTTCACCCCTCCACTTT
TRBV2	.	.	TRBJ2-3	CASSEAQGGPSTDTQYF	TGTGCCAGCAGTGAAGCGCAGGGGGGACCCAGCACAGATACGCAGTATTTT
TRBV7-9	once	TRBD2	TRBJ2-1	CASSQTSGYNEQFF	TGTGCCAGCAGCCAGACTAGCGGCTACAATGAGCAGTTCTTC
TRBV19	.	TRBD1	TRBJ1-2	CASSIGRGLGYTF	TGTGCCAGTAGTATAGGGAGGGGGCTTGGCTACACCTTC
TRBV3-1/TRBV3-2	.	TRBD2	TRBJ2-3	CASSQEVSSGDFTDTQYF	TGTGCCAGCAGCCAAGAGGTCTCTAGCGGGGACTTCACAGATACGCAGTATTTT
TRBV6-2/TRBV6-3	.	TRBD2	TRBJ2-5	CASSPLGGGPQETQYF	TGTGCCAGCAGTCCCCTCGGCGGGGGTCCCCAAGAGACCCAGTACTTC
TRBV5-1	.	TRBD2	TRBJ2-3	CASSLDVTGGTTDTQYF	TGCGCCAGCAGCTTGGATGTCACCGGGGGGACGACAGATACGCAGTATTTT
TRBV5-8	.	TRBD2	TRBJ2-3	CASSLEGRGDTDTQYF	TGTGCCAGCAGCTTGGAAGGGCGGGGGGACACAGATACGCAGTATTTT
TRBV19	.	.	TRBJ1-1	CASSISEGVNTEAFF	TGTGCCAGTAGTATATCGGAGGGTGTGAACACTGAAGCTTTCTTT
TRBV6-5	.	.	TRBJ2-3	CASSMGASTDTQYF	TGTGCCAGCAGCATGGGGGCTAGCACAGATACGCAGTATTTT
TRBV6-5	.	.	TRBJ1-1	CASTWQGRTEAFF	TGTGCCAGCACCTGGCAGGGTAGGACTGAAGCTTTCTTT
TRBV2	.	.	TRBJ2-1	CASSLRGGANEQFF	TGTGCCAGCAGCCTTAGGGGGGGGGCGAATGAGCAGTTCTTC
TRBV12-5	.	.	TRBJ1-1	CGRREAFF	TGTGGTCGTCGGGAAGCTTTCTTT
TRBV4-1	once	.	TRBJ2-1	CASSQGGRSSYNEQFF	TGCGCCAGCAGCCAGGGCGGGCGATCCTCCTACAATGAGCAGTTCTTC
TRBV5-1	.	.	TRBJ1-5	CASSLRGGGNQPQHF	TGCGCCAGCAGCTTGAGGGGCGGGGGCAATCAGCCCCAGCATTTT
TRBV2	.	TRBD1	TRBJ2-1	CATGQGNNEQFF	TGTGCCACCGGACAGGGGAACAATGAGCAGTTCTTC
TRBV30	.	.	TRBJ2-6	CAWSALKLVSGANVLTF	TGTGCCTGGAGTGCCCTAAAGTTGGTCTCTGGGGCCAACGTCCTGACTTTC
TRBV24-1	.	.	TRBJ2-7	CATSVGRQKYYYEQYF	TGTGCCACCAGTGTGGGGAGGCAGAAATACTACTACGAGCAGTACTTC
TRBV11-2	.	.	TRBJ2-1	CASSPPAGSYNEQFF	TGTGCCAGCAGCCCCCCGGCGGGCTCCTACAATGAGCAGTTCTTC
TRBV4-1	.	.	TRBJ2-2	CASSQEIRQGGTGELFF	TGCGCCAGCAGCCAAGAGATTCGGCAGGGTGGCACCGGGGAGCTGTTTTTT
TRBV12-3/TRBV12-4	.	.	TRBJ1-2	CASSFLDSGYTF	TGTGCCAGCAGTTTCTTGGACAGTGGCTACACCTTC
TRBV12-5	.	TRBD1	TRBJ2-2	CASGLVPIDRVAGELFF	TGTGCTAGTGGTTTGGTCCCTATAGACAGGGTGGCCGGGGAGCTGTTTTTT
TRBV5-1	.	TRBD1	TRBJ2-7	CASSYRGHEQYF	TGCGCCAGCAGCTACAGGGGCCACGAGCAGTACTTC
TRBV12-3/TRBV12-4	.	.	TRBJ1-2	CASSLDSNYGYTF	TGTGCCAGCAGTTTAGACTCTAACTATGGCTACACCTTC
TRBV2	.	TRBD2	TRBJ2-2	CASTSGGSGELFF	TGTGCCAGCACTAGCGGGGGGTCCGGGGAGCTGTTTTTT
TRBV30	.	.	TRBJ1-2	CAWSPTGTHGYTF	TGTGCCTGGAGTCCAACAGGTACCCATGGCTACACCTTC
TRBV6-6	.	.	TRBJ1-1	CAVQGSTEAFF	TGTGCCGTCCAGGGTAGCACTGAAGCTTTCTTT
TRBV6-5	once	TRBD2	TRBJ2-7	CASRGGGVHEQYF	TGTGCCAGCAGGGGCGGGGGGGTCCACGAGCAGTACTTC
TRBV5-8	few	.	TRBJ1-1	CASSFYRAQNTEAFF	TGTGCCAGCAGCTTTTACAGGGCACAAAACACTGAAGCTTTCTTT
TRBV6-6	.	TRBD1	TRBJ1-5	CASSPRRDRGYNQPQHF	TGTGCCAGCAGTCCCCGGAGGGACAGGGGCTACAATCAGCCCCAGCATTTT